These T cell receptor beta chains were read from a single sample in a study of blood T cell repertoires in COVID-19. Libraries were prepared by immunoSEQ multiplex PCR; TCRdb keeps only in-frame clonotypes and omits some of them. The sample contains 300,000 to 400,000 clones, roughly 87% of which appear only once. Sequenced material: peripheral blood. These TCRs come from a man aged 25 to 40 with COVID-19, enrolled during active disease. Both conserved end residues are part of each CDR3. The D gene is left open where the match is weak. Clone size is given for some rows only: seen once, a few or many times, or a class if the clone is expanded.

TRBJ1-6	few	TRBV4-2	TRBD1	CASSPRQGPDSPLHF	TGTGCCAGCAGCCCCAGACAGGGACCCGATTCACCCCTCCACTTT
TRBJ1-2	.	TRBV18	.	CASSPGQGSDGYTF	TGTGCCAGCTCACCGGGCCAGGGGTCGGATGGCTACACCTTC
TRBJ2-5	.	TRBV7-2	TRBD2	CASSLAGGIYETQYF	TGTGCCAGCAGCTTAGCGGGAGGGATATATGAGACCCAGTACTTC
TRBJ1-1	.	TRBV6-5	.	CASSPGGGPKAFF	TGTGCCAGCAGCCCCGGGGGAGGGCCCAAAGCTTTCTTT
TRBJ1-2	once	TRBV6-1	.	CASSEAALVRTGGYTF	TGTGCCAGCAGTGAAGCGGCTCTCGTCCGGACTGGGGGCTACACCTTC
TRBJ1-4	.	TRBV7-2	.	CASTGASNEKLFF	TGTGCCTCGACTGGGGCTTCTAATGAAAAACTGTTTTTT
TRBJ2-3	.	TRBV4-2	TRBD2	CASSQYGTSGQGDTQYF	TGTGCCAGCAGCCAGTACGGGACTAGCGGCCAGGGAGATACGCAGTATTTT
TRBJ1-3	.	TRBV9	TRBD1	CASSAYLTGAGNTIYF	TGTGCCAGCAGCGCATACCTTACAGGGGCTGGAAACACCATATATTTT
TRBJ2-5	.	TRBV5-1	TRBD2	CASSWAPAGGEETQYF	TGCGCCAGCAGCTGGGCCCCGGCGGGGGGGGAAGAGACCCAGTACTTC
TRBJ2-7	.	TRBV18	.	CASSPPTRVGGEQYF	TGTGCCAGCTCACCACCGACCAGGGTAGGGGGCGAGCAGTACTTC
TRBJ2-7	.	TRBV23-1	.	CASSCGDFRSSYEQYF	TGCGCCAGCAGTTGCGGGGACTTTAGGAGCTCCTACGAGCAGTACTTC
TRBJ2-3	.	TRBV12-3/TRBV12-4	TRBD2	CASRGEWSDTQYF	TGTGCCAGCCGGGGGGAGTGGTCAGATACGCAGTATTTT
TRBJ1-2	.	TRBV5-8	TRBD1	CASSYGTGGYGYTF	TGTGCCAGCAGCTATGGGACAGGGGGCTATGGCTACACCTTC
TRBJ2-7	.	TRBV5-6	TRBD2	CASSLEGLAGRNSYEQYF	TGTGCCAGCAGCTTGGAGGGACTAGCGGGGCGAAACTCCTACGAGCAGTACTTC
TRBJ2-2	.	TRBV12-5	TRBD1	CASGLVQRQGAGELFF	TGTGCTAGTGGTTTGGTACAGAGACAGGGGGCCGGGGAGCTGTTTTTT
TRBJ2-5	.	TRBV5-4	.	CASSLSLRQETQYF	TGTGCCAGCAGCTTGAGTCTGCGCCAAGAGACCCAGTACTTC
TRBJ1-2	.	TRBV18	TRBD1	CASSPERTGVPTPSYGYTF	TGTGCCAGCTCACCCGAGAGGACAGGGGTACCCACCCCCTCGTATGGCTACACCTTC
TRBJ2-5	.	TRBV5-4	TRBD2	CASSLRLAEQETQYF	TGTGCCAGCAGCTTGAGACTAGCGGAACAAGAGACCCAGTACTTC
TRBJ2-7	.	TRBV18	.	CASSRQHTGATYEQYF	TGTGCCAGCTCACGGCAGCACACAGGAGCAACCTACGAGCAGTACTTC
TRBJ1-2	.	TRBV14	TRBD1	CASSHRDRDNYGYTF	TGTGCCAGCAGCCACCGGGACAGAGATAACTATGGCTACACCTTC
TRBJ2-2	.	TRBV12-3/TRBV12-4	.	CASSLVLAGELFF	TGTGCCAGCAGTTTAGTATTAGCCGGGGAGCTGTTTTTT
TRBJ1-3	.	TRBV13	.	CASSGAIGNTIYF	TGTGCCAGCAGCGGAGCCATTGGAAACACCATATATTTT
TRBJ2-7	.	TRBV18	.	CASSRNSGSHEQYF	TGTGCCAGCTCACGGAATTCAGGGTCCCACGAGCAGTACTTC
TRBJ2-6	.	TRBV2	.	CASSEGRNTGANVLTF	TGTGCCAGCAGTGAGGGCAGGAACACCGGGGCCAACGTCCTGACTTTC
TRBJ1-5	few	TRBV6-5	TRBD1	CASSYSQGGNQPQHF	TGTGCCAGCAGTTACTCGCAGGGGGGCAATCAGCCCCAGCATTTT
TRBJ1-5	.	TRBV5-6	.	CASSFSSNQPQHF	TGTGCCAGCAGCTTCTCTAGCAATCAGCCCCAGCATTTT
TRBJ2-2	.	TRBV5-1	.	CASSKLQGSGELFF	TGCGCCAGCAGTAAACTACAGGGAAGCGGGGAGCTGTTTTTT
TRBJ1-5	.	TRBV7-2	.	CASSLGGGSQPQHF	TGTGCCAGCAGCTTAGGGGGGGGCAGTCAGCCCCAGCATTTT
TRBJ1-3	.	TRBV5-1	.	CASSSTARTSGNTIYF	TGCGCCAGCAGCTCGACAGCCCGGACCTCTGGAAACACCATATATTTT
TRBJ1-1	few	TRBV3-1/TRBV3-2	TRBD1	CASARLRTGNTEAFF	TGTGCCAGCGCTAGACTAAGGACAGGGAACACTGAAGCTTTCTTT
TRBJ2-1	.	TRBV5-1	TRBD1	CASSFSGQYNEQFF	TGCGCCAGCAGCTTCTCGGGACAGTACAATGAGCAGTTCTTC
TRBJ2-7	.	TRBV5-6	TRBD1	CASTPGTGRDEQYF	TGTGCCAGCACCCCCGGGACAGGGCGCGACGAGCAGTACTTC
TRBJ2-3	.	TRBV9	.	CASSPVLGTDTQYF	TGTGCCAGCAGCCCAGTGCTGGGCACAGATACGCAGTATTTT
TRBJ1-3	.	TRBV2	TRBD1	CASSVGQRMGNTIYF	TGTGCCAGCAGTGTGGGACAGCGGATGGGAAACACCATATATTTT
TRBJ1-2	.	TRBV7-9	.	CASNDGGGDPSYGYTF	TGTGCCAGCAACGATGGGGGGGGCGACCCCTCCTATGGCTACACCTTC
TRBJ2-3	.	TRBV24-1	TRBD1	CATSGGATGALPTDTQYF	TGTGCCACCAGCGGGGGTGCGACAGGGGCCCTTCCCACAGATACGCAGTATTTT
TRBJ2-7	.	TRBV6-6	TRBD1	CASSADRASYEQYF	TGTGCCAGCAGTGCTGACAGGGCCTCCTACGAGCAGTACTTC
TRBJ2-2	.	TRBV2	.	CASSVSSTGELFF	TGTGCCAGCAGTGTCTCTAGTACCGGGGAGCTGTTTTTT
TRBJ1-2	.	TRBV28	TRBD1	CASSFSPGQGSGGYTF	TGTGCCAGCAGTTTTTCACCGGGACAGGGCTCTGGTGGCTACACCTTC
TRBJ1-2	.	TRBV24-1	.	CATSDFRGYTF	TGTGCCACCAGTGATTTTCGTGGCTACACCTTC
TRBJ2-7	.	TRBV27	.	CASREGQWGFYEQYF	TGTGCCAGCAGGGAAGGACAGTGGGGTTTCTACGAGCAGTACTTC
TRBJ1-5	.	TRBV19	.	CASGGAGLGNQPQHF	TGTGCCAGCGGGGGGGCAGGGCTGGGCAATCAGCCCCAGCATTTT
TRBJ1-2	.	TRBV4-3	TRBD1	CASSPLTGSTYGYTF	TGCGCCAGCAGCCCGTTGACAGGGTCGACATATGGCTACACCTTC
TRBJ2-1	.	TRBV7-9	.	CASSLARVRDEQFF	TGTGCCAGCAGCTTAGCGCGGGTGAGGGATGAGCAGTTCTTC
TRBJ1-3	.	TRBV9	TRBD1	CASSVEGQGLAGNTIYF	TGTGCCAGCAGCGTAGAGGGACAGGGGTTGGCTGGAAACACCATATATTTT
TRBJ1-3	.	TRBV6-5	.	CASSLAPWSSGNTIYF	TGTGCCAGCAGTTTGGCCCCATGGTCCTCTGGAAACACCATATATTTT
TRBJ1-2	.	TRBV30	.	CAWSDLWGYTF	TGTGCCTGGAGTGACTTATGGGGCTACACCTTC
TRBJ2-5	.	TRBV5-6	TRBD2	CASSPTSVQETQYF	TGTGCCAGCAGCCCTACTAGCGTCCAAGAGACCCAGTACTTC
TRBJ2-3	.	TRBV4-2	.	CASSQDRDNPSTDTQYF	TGTGCCAGCAGCCAAGATAGGGACAACCCTAGCACAGATACGCAGTATTTT
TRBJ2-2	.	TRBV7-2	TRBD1	CASSPRQGEYGELFF	TGTGCCAGCAGCCCCCGACAGGGCGAATACGGGGAGCTGTTTTTT
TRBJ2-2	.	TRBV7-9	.	CASSPGGITTGELFF	TGTGCCAGCAGTCCCGGCGGGATAACCACCGGGGAGCTGTTTTTT
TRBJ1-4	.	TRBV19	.	CALKGLGDEKLFF	TGTGCCCTCAAGGGACTCGGAGATGAAAAACTGTTTTTT
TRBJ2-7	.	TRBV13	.	CASSLIVIGRSYEQYF	TGTGCCAGCAGCTTAATTGTTATTGGCAGAAGCTACGAGCAGTACTTC
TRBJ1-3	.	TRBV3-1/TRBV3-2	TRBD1	CASSQDRQGGRNTIYF	TGTGCCAGCAGCCAAGATCGACAGGGGGGGAGAAACACCATATATTTT
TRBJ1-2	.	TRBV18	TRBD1	CASSPRSQGGNYGYTF	TGTGCCAGCTCACCACGATCACAGGGGGGAAACTATGGCTACACCTTC